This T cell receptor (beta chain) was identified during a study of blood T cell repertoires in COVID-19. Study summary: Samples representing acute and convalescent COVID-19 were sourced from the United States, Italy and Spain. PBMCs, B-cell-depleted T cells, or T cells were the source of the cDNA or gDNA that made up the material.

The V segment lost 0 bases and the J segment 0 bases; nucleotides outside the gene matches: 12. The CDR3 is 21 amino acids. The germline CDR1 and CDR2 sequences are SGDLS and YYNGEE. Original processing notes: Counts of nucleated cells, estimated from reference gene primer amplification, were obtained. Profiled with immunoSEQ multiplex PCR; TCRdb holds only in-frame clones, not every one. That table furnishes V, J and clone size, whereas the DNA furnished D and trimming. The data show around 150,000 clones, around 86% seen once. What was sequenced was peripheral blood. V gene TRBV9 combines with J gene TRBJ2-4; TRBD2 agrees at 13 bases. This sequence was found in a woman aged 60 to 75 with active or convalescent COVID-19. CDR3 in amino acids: CASSVVMRTSGGLRAKNIQYF. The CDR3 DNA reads TGTGCCAGCAGCGTAGTGATGAGGACTAGCGGGGGCCTTAGAGCCAAAAACATTCAGTACTTC.